These 20 T cell receptor beta chains originate from one sample sequenced in a study of monozygotic twins with inflammatory bowel disease. TCRdb reprocessed the 5' RACE reads and keeps a single row for each CDR3 protein, giving no DNA. Its listing shows a few hundred thousand distinct CDR3 sequences. The sample taken for sequencing was blood. These receptors all stem from a human donor with ulcerative colitis or Crohn's disease, or a healthy co-twin of an affected twin (not recorded which).

V and J are TRBV29-1 and TRBJ2-1; TCRdb lists TRBD1, though no DNA is available to test this call. This CDR3 is 12 amino acids long. Germline CDR1 SQVTM, CDR2 ANQGSEA. The CDR3 sequence: CSVGTGLSEQFF.

The chain carries TRBV20-1 and TRBJ2-7. The CDR3 contains 15 residues. Germline V gene lookup returns CDR1 DFQATT and CDR2 SNEGSKA (reference sequence). This CDR3 is CSARVSVRSSYEQYF.

The rearrangement uses TRBV7-2 and TRBJ2-5. The CDR3 length is 15 residues. From germline, CDR1 is SGHTA and CDR2 FQGNSA. CDR3 amino acids: CASSLAGQLLETQYF.

The V gene is TRBV20-1, the J gene TRBJ2-1; TCRdb's D call, TRBD2, is unchecked because there is no DNA. This CDR3 is built from 16 residues. Germline CDR1 reads DFQATT; CDR2 reads SNEGSKA (reference sequence). The CDR3 spells CSASERLEVIYNEQFF.

The chain recombines TRBV27 with TRBJ2-1; TCRdb's D call of TRBD2 is untestable without DNA. The CDR3 extends over 15 amino acids. The germline CDR1 and CDR2 sequences are MNHEY and SMNVEV (reference sequence). CDR3 in amino acids: CASSFPASGSDEQFF.

This chain connects TRBV5-1 to TRBJ1-1; TCRdb's assignment of TRBD1 cannot be checked, as there is no DNA. Germline values: CDR1 SGHRS, CDR2 YFSETQ. The CDR3 has 15 amino acids. CDR3 amino acids: CASSLGDRGNTEAFF.

The chain joins TRBV2 to TRBJ2-6. The CDR3 consists of 14 residues. Germline V gene data show CDR1 as SNHLY and CDR2 as FYNNEI. The CDR3 loop is CASMRGYGANVLTF.

This chain uses TRBV13 with TRBJ1-2. This CDR3 has 13 amino acids. The V gene's germline CDR1 is PRHDT and CDR2 FYEKMQ (reference sequence). The CDR3 sequence is CASSLGRHYGYTF.

V is TRBV6-5 and J is TRBJ2-5; the D call from TCRdb, TRBD1, cannot be confirmed without DNA. The CDR3 has 12 amino acids. Germline-derived CDR1 and CDR2 are MNHEY and SVGAGI. CDR3 in amino acids: CASRGGAKTQYF.

This rearrangement joins TRBV20-1 to TRBJ2-5; TCRdb outputs TRBD1, but without DNA this stays unchecked. CDR1 DFQATT and CDR2 SNEGSKA come from the germline V gene (reference sequence). This CDR3 is 15 amino acids long. The CDR3 region is CSARPPTGDSETQYF.

The chain has TRBV20-1 and TRBJ1-5; TCRdb's assignment of TRBD1 cannot be checked, as there is no DNA. The CDR3 spans 18 residues. Germline CDR1 and CDR2: DFQATT and SNEGSKA (reference sequence). CDR3 sequence: CSARGQAGQVRFNQPQHF.

The CDR3 reads CASSKRGGQKDTQYF. The V gene is TRBV12-3 or TRBV12-4, the J gene TRBJ2-3; TCRdb's assignment of TRBD2 cannot be checked, as there is no DNA. This CDR3 is built from 15 residues.

V gene TRBV29-1 combines with J gene TRBJ2-7; TCRdb's D gene call, TRBD1, goes unchecked for lack of DNA. The CDR3 loop spans 11 amino acids. From germline, CDR1 is SQVTM and CDR2 ANQGSEA. The CDR3: CSGGDTYEQYF.

V is TRBV29-1 and J is TRBJ1-2; lacking DNA, the TRBD1 call made by TCRdb goes unchecked. The CDR3 covers 14 residues. Germline V gene lookup returns CDR1 SQVTM and CDR2 ANQGSEA. This CDR3 reads CSVETPGQVAGYTF.

The chain has TRBV12-3 or TRBV12-4 and TRBJ2-1; TCRdb lists TRBD1, though no DNA is available to test this call. The CDR3 has 15 amino acids. CDR3 amino acids: CASSRGESSYNEQFF.

This sequence joins TRBV9 and TRBJ2-7. Looked up from germline, CDR1 is SGDLS and CDR2 is YYNGEE. The CDR3 spans 15 residues. The CDR3 sequence: CASSPHYRKTYEQYF.

This chain joins TRBV29-1 and TRBJ2-1; TCRdb designates TRBD1, a call that cannot be tested without DNA. From germline, CDR1 is SQVTM and CDR2 ANQGSEA. The CDR3 consists of 15 residues. This CDR3 reads CSVPVGATSYNEQFF.

The rearrangement uses TRBV7-9 and TRBJ2-7. The germline V gene has CDR1 SEHNR and CDR2 FQNEAQ (reference sequence). CDR3 length equals 16 residues. The CDR3 loop is CASSPVPSGSTHEQYF. The full variable domain, with the rest looked up from reference TRBV7-9 and TRBJ2-7, is DTGVSQNPRHKITKRGQNVTFRCDPISEHNRLYWYRQTLGQGPEFLTYFQNEAQLEKSRLLSDRFSAERPKGSFSTLEIQRTEQGDSAMYLCASSPVPSGSTHEQYFGPGTRLTVT.

The V and J genes are TRBV11-1 and TRBJ1-6; TCRdb selects TRBD1, and the lack of DNA leaves this call unchecked. The CDR3 has 19 residues. Germline CDR1 is SGHAT and CDR2 is FQDESV (reference sequence). CDR3 loop: CASSLSRDSWGSYNSPLHF.

J is TRBJ1-1 and V is TRBV20-1; TCRdb's D call, TRBD1, is unchecked because there is no DNA. The CDR3 extends over 14 amino acids. Germline V gene lookup returns CDR1 DFQATT and CDR2 SNEGSKA (reference sequence). CDR3 in amino acids: CSASPRGLNTEAFF.